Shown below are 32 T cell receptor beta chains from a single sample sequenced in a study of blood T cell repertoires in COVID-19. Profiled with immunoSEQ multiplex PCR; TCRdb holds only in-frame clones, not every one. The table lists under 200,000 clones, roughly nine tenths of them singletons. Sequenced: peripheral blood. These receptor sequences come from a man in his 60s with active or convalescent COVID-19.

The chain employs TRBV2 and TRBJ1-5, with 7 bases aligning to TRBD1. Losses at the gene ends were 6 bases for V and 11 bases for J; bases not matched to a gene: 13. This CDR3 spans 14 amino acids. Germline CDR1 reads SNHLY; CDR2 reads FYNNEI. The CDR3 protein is CASSLRDSSGSQHF. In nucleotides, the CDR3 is TGTGCCAGCAGCTTGAGGGACAGTTCGGGGTCCCAGCATTTT.

The CDR3 region is CASSELSRRNSGNTIYF. CDR3 DNA: TGCGCCAGCAGTGAGTTATCGCGGCGGAACTCTGGAAACACCATATATTTT. This sequence joins TRBV10-2 and TRBJ1-3; D gene ambiguous. The V and J ends lost 1 base and 0 bases respectively, with 13 bases between them. The CDR3 is made up of 17 amino acids. Germline V lookup: CDR1 WSHSY, CDR2 SAAADI.

Written as DNA, the CDR3 is TGTGCCAGCAGCTTACAAATCCAAGAGACCCAGTACTTC. Amino acid sequence: CASSLQIQETQYF. The rearrangement links TRBV11-2 to TRBJ2-5; D not resolved. Germline V gene sequence: CDR1 SGHAT, CDR2 FQNNGV. The V gene lost 2 bases and the J gene lost 1 base, with 5 bases spanning the gap. CDR3 length equals 13 residues.

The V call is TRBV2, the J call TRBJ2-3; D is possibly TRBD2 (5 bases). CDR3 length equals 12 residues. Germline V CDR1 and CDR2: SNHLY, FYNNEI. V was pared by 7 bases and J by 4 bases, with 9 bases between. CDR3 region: CASMEVADTQYF. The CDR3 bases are TGTGCCAGCATGGAGGTGGCAGATACGCAGTATTTT.

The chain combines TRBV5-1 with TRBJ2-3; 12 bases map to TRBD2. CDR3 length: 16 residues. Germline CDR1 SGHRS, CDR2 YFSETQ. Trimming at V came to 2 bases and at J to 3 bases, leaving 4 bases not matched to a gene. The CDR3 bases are TGCGCCAGCAGCTTCGGACTAGCGGGGAAAACAGATACGCAGTATTTT. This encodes CASSFGLAGKTDTQYF. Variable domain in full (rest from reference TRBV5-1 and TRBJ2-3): KAGVTQTPRYLIKTRGQQVTLSCSPISGHRSVSWYQQTPGQGLQFLFEYFSETQRNKGNFPGRFSGRQFSNSRSEMNVSTLELGDSALYLCASSFGLAGKTDTQYFGPGTRLTVL.

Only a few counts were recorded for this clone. The DNA of the CDR3 is TGTGCCAGCAGTCGGGACAGGGACTTCTATGGCTACACCTTC. Encoded protein: CASSRDRDFYGYTF. The chain uses TRBV6-5 and TRBJ1-2, with 9 bases identical to TRBD1. Looked up from germline, CDR1 is MNHEY and CDR2 is SVGAGI. The CDR3 sequence is 14 residues long. V lost 5 bases, J lost 4 bases, and 5 bases stayed unmatched.

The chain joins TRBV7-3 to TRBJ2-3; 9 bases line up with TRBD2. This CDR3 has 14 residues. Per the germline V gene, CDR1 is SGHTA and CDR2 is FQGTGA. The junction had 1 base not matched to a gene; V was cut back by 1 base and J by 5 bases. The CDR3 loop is CASSLSGGVDTQYF. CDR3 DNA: TGTGCCAGCAGCTTAAGCGGGGGGGTAGATACGCAGTATTTT.

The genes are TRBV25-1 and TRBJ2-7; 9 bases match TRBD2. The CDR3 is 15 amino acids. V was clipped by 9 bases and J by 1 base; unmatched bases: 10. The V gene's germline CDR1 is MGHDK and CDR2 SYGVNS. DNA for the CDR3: TGTGCCAGTACCCTTAGCGGGGGAGGATCCTACGAGCAGTACTTC. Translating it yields CASTLSGGGSYEQYF.

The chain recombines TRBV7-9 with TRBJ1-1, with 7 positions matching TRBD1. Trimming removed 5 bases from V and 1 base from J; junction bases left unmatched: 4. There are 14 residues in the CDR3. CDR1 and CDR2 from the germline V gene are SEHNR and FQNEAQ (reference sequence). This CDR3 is CASSRTGENTEAFF. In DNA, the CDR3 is TGTGCCAGCAGCCGGACAGGCGAGAACACTGAAGCTTTCTTT.

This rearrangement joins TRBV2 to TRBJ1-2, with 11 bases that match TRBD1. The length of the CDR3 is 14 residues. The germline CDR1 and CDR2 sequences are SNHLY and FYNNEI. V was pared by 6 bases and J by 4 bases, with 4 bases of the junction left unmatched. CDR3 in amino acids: CASRVDRGPYGYTF. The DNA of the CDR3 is TGTGCCAGCAGAGTGGACAGGGGGCCCTATGGCTACACCTTC.

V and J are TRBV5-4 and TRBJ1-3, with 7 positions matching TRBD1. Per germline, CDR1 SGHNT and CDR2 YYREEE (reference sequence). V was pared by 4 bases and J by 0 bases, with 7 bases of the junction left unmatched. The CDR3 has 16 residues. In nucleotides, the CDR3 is TGTGCCAGCAGCACGGGGACAGTCCTCTCTGGAAACACCATATATTTT. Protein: CASSTGTVLSGNTIYF.

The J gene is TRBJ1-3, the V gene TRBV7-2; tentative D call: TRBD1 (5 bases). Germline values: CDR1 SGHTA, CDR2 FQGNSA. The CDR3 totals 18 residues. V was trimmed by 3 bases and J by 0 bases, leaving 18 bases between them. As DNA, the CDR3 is TGTGCCAGCAGCTTCCAGGGTGGGGGGGGACTCTCTGGAAACACCATATATTTT. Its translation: CASSFQGGGGLSGNTIYF. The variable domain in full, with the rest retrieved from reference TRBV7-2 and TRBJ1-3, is GAGVSQSPSNKVTEKGKDVELRCDPISGHTALYWYRQSLGQGLEFLIYFQGNSAPDKSGLPSDRFSAERTGGSVSTLTIQRTQQEDSAVYLCASSFQGGGGLSGNTIYFGEGSWLTVV.

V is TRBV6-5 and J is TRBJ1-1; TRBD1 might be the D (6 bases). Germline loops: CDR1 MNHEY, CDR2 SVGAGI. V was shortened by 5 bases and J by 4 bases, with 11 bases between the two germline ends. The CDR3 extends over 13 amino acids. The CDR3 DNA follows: TGTGCCAGCAGTATCACAGGGCGCACTGAAGCTTTCTTT. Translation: CASSITGRTEAFF.

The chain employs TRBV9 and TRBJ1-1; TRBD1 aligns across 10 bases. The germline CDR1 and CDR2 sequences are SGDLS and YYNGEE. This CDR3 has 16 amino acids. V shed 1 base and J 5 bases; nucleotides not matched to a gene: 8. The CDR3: CASSVSTGGDSTEAFF. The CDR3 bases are TGTGCCAGCAGCGTATCGACAGGGGGCGACTCGACTGAAGCTTTCTTT.

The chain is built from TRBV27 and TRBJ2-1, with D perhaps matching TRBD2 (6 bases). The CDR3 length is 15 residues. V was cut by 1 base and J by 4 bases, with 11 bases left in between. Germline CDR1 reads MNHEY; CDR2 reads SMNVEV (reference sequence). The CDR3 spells CASSLWGTPYNEQFF. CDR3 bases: TGTGCCAGCAGTTTATGGGGGACTCCATACAATGAGCAGTTCTTC.

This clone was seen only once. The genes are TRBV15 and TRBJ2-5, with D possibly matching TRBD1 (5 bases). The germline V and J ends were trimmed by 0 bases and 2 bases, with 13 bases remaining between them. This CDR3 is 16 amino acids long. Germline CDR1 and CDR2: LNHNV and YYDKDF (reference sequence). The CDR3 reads CATSREPLGRQETQYF. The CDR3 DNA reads TGTGCCACCAGCAGAGAACCTCTGGGGCGGCAAGAGACCCAGTACTTC.

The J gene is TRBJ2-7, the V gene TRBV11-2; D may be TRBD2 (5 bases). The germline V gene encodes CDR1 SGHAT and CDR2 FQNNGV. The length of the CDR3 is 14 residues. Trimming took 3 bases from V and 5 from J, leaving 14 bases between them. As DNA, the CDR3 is TGTGCCAGCAGCTTTGGCCTCAAAGCGGACGAGCAGTACTTC. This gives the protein CASSFGLKADEQYF.

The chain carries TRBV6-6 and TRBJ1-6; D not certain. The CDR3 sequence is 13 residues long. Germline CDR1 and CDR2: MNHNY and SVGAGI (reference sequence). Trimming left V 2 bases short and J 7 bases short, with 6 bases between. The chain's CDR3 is CASSYGLNSPLHF. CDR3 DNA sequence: TGTGCCAGCAGTTACGGGCTGAATTCACCCCTCCACTTT.

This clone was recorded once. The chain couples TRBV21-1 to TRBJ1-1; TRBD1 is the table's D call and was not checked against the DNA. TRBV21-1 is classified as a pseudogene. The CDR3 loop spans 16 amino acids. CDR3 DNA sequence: TGTGCCAGCATTCTCCCGGGCTCCATAAGGGGCACTGAAGCTTTCTTT. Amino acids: CASILPGSIRGTEAFF.

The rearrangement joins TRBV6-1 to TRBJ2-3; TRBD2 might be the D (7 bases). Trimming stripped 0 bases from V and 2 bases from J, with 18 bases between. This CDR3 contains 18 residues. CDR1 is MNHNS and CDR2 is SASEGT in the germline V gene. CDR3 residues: CASSEAFGGGGVTDTQYF. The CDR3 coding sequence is TGTGCCAGCAGTGAAGCGTTTGGGGGGGGCGGAGTCACAGATACGCAGTATTTT.

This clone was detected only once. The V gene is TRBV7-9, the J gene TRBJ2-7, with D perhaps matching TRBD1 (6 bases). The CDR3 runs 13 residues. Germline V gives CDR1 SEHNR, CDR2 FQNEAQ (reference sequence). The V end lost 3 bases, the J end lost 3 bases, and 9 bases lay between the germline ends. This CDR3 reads CASSFADSYEQYF. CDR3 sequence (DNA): TGTGCCAGCAGCTTCGCGGACAGCTACGAGCAGTACTTC.

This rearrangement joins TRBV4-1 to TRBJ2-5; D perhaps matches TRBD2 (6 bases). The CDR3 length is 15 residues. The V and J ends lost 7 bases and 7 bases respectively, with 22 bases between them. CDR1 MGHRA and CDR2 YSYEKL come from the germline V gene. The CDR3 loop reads CASTPEGVGLGTQYF. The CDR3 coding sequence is TGCGCCAGCACCCCGGAGGGTGTAGGCCTGGGGACCCAGTACTTC.

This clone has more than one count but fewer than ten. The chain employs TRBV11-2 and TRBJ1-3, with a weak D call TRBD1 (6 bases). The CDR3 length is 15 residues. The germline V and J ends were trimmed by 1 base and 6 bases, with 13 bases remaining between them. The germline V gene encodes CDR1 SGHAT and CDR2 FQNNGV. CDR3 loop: CASSLVGTLANTIYF. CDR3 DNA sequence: TGTGCCAGCAGCTTAGTCGGGACATTAGCAAACACCATATATTTT.

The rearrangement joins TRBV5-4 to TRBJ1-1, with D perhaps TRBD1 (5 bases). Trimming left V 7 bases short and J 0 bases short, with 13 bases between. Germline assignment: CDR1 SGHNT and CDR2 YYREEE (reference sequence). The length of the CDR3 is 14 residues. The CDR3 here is CASSWGGVNTEAFF. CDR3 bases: TGTGCCAGCTCCTGGGGGGGGGTGAACACTGAAGCTTTCTTT. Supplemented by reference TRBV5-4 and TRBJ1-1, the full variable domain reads ETGVTQSPTHLIKTRGQQVTLRCSSQSGHNTVSWYQQALGQGPQFIFQYYREEENGRGNFPPRFSGLQFPNYSSELNVNALELDDSALYLCASSWGGVNTEAFFGQGTRLTVV.

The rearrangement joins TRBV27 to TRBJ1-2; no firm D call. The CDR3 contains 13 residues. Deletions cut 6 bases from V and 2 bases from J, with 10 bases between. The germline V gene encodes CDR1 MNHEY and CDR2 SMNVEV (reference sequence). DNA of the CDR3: TGTGCCAGCAGATTAACAGTAAACTATGGCTACACCTTC. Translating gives CASRLTVNYGYTF.

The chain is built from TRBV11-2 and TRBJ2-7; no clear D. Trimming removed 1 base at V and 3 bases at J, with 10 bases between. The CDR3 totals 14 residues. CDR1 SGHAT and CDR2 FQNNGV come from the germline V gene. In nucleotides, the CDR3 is TGTGCCAGCAGCTTAGGATTAGCTAACTACGAGCAGTACTTC. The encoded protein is CASSLGLANYEQYF.

The CDR3 DNA is TGTGCCACCAGCATGACAGGGACGCGCAATCAGCCCCAGCATTTT. It codes for CATSMTGTRNQPQHF. The chain couples TRBV15 to TRBJ1-5; TRBD1 matches 7 bases. Trimming cost V 4 bases and J 2 bases; bases outside gene matches: 5. The germline V gene has CDR1 LNHNV and CDR2 YYDKDF (reference sequence). The CDR3 runs to 15 residues.

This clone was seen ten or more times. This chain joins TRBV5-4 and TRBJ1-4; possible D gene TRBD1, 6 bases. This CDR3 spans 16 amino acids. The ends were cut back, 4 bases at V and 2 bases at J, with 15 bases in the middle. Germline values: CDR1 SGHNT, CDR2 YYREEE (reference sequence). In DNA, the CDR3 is TGTGCCAGCAGCCCAAACGACAGGCCTACTAATGAAAAACTGTTTTTT. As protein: CASSPNDRPTNEKLFF. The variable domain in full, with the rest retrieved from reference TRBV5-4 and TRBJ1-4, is ETGVTQSPTHLIKTRGQQVTLRCSSQSGHNTVSWYQQALGQGPQFIFQYYREEENGRGNFPPRFSGLQFPNYSSELNVNALELDDSALYLCASSPNDRPTNEKLFFGSGTQLSVL.

In nucleotides, the CDR3 is TGCAGCGTTGAGCACCTATCGACAGGCCAATCTAGCAATCAGCCCCAGCATTTT. It translates to CSVEHLSTGQSSNQPQHF. The chain couples TRBV29-1 to TRBJ1-5, with a tentative D call TRBD1 (6 bases). V was trimmed by 3 bases and J by 0 bases, leaving 21 bases between them. The CDR3 is 18 amino acids. The V gene's germline CDR1 is SQVTM and CDR2 ANQGSEA. The entire variable domain, with the rest obtained from reference TRBV29-1 and TRBJ1-5, is as follows: SAVISQKPSRDICQRGTSLTIQCQVDSQVTMMFWYRQQPGQSLTLIATANQGSEATYESGFVIDKFPISRPNLTFSTLTVSNMSPEDSSIYLCSVEHLSTGQSSNQPQHFGDGTRLSIL.

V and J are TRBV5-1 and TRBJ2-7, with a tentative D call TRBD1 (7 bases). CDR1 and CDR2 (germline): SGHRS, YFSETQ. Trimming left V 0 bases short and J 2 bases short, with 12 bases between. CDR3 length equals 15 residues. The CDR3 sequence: CASSLVGRGAYEQYF. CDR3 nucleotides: TGCGCCAGCAGCTTGGTTGGCAGGGGGGCCTACGAGCAGTACTTC.

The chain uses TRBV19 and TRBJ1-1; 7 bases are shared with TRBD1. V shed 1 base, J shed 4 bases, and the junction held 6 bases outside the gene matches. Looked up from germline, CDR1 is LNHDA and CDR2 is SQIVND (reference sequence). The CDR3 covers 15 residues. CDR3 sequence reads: CASSIGWDSPTEAFF. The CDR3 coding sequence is TGTGCCAGTAGTATAGGATGGGACAGTCCCACTGAAGCTTTCTTT.

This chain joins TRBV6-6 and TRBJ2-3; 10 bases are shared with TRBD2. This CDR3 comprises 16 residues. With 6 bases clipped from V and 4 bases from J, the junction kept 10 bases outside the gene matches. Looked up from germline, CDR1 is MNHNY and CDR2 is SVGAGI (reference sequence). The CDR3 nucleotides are TGTGCCAGCAGGCTAGAGCGGGGGGGCGCACCAGATACGCAGTATTTT. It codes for CASRLERGGAPDTQYF.